At least ten counts were recorded for the clone carrying this T cell receptor (beta chain). TCRdb fed the 5' RACE reads into MiXCR, producing one record per CDR3 protein. Of 46,000 or so distinct CDR3 sequences in the sample, 3% to 4% were seen once. J gave up 5 bases and V 0 bases, and 9 bases lay outside the gene matches. This CDR3 spans 17 amino acids. CDR1 and CDR2 (germline): MNHNY, SVGAGI (reference sequence). This sample was included in a study of early T cells in non-severe SARS-CoV-2 infection. This clonotype originated in an adult who was a healthcare worker with PCR-confirmed SARS-CoV-2 infection or an uninfected control (not recorded which). Sequenced: whole blood. The chain recombines TRBV6-6 with TRBJ2-1, with TRBD2 matching over 8 bases. The CDR3 sequence: CASSYSIPGREHNEQFF. The CDR3 DNA reads TGTGCCAGCAGTTACTCGATTCCCGGGAGGGAACACAATGAGCAGTTCTTC.